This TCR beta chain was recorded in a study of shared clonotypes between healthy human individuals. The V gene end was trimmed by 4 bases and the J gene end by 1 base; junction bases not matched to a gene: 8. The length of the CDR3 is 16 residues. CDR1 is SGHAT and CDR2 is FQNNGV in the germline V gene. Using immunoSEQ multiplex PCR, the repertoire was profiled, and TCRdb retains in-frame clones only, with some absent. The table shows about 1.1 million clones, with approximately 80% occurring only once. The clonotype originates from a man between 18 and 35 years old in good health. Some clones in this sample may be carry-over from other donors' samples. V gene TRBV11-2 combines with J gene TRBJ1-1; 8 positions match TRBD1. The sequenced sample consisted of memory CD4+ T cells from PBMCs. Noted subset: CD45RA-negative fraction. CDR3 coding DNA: TGTGCCAGCAGCTCCACAGACAGGGGAGGGAACACTGAAGCTTTCTTT. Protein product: CASSSTDRGGNTEAFF.